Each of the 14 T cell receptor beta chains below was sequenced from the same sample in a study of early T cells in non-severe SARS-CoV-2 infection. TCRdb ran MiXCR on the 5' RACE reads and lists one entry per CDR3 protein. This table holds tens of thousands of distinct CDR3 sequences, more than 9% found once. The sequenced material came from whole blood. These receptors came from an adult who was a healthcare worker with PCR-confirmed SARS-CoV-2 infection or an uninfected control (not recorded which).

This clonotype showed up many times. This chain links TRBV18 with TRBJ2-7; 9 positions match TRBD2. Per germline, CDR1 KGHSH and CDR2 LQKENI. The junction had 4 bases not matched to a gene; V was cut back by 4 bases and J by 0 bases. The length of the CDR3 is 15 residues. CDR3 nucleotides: TGTGCCAGCTCACGTCGGACTAGCGACTCCTACGAGCAGTACTTC. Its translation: CASSRRTSDSYEQYF.

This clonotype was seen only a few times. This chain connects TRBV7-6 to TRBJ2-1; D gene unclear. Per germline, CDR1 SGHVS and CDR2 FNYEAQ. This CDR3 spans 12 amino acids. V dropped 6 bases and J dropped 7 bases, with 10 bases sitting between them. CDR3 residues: CASRPLGNEQFF. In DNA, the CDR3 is TGTGCCAGCAGACCCTTAGGGAATGAGCAGTTCTTC.

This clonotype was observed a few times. As DNA, the CDR3 is TGTGCCAGCAGCCAAGATTTCGGGACACCCGAGGATGAGCAGTTCTTC. As protein: CASSQDFGTPEDEQFF. This chain uses TRBV14 with TRBJ2-1; a weak D match, TRBD1 (6 bases). The CDR3 length is 16 residues. V was clipped by 0 bases and J by 8 bases, with 17 bases between them. Per the germline V gene, CDR1 is SGHDN and CDR2 is FVKESK.

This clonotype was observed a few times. In DNA, the CDR3 is TGTGCCAGCTCACCCCGGGACGGTCGTGAAAAACTGTTTTTT. Protein product: CASSPRDGREKLFF. V is TRBV18 and J is TRBJ1-4, with a weak D call TRBD1 (5 bases). Deletions cut 3 bases from V and 7 bases from J, with 12 bases between. In germline, CDR1 is KGHSH, CDR2 LQKENI. The CDR3 has 14 residues.

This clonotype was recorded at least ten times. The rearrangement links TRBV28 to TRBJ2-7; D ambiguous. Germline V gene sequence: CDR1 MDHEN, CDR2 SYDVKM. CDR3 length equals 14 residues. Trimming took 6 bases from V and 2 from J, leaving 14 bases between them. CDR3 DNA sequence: TGTGCCAGCAGCCTCCTTGGCCCTCCCTACGAGCAGTACTTC. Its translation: CASSLLGPPYEQYF.

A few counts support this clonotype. The CDR3 DNA reads TGCAGTGCTAGAAGAACGGGAGATACTGAAGCTTTCTTT. As protein: CSARRTGDTEAFF. The chain employs TRBV20-1 and TRBJ1-1; D gene ambiguous. Trimming took off 2 bases at V and 5 bases at J, with 12 bases between the two ends. The germline gives CDR1 DFQATT, CDR2 SNEGSKA (reference sequence). The CDR3 sequence is 13 residues long.

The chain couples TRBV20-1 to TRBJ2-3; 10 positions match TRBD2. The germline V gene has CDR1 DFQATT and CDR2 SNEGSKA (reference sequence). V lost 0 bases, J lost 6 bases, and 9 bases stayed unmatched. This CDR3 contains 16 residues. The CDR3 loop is CSARDGASGGLDTQYF. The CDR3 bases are TGCAGTGCTAGAGATGGGGCTAGCGGGGGCCTCGATACGCAGTATTTT.

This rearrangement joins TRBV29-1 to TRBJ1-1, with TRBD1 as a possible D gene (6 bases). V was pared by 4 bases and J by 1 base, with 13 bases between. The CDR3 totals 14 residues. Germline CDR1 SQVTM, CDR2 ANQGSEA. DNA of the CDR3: TGCAGCGTTGGCGGGGGGCATGGGAACACTGAAGCTTTCTTT. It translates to CSVGGGHGNTEAFF.

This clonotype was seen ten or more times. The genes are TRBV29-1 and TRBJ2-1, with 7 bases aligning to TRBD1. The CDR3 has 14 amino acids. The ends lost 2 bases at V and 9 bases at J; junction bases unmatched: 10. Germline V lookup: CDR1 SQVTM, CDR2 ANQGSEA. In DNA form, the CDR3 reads TGCAGCGTTGAAACAGGGGCTGTGGTAAGTGAGCAGTTCTTC. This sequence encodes CSVETGAVVSEQFF.

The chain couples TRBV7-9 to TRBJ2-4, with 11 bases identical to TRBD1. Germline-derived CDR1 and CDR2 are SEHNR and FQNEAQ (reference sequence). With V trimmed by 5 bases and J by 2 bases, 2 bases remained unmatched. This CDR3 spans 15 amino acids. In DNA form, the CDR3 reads TGTGCCAGCAGCGGGACAGGGGGACCCAAAAACATTCAGTACTTC. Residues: CASSGTGGPKNIQYF.

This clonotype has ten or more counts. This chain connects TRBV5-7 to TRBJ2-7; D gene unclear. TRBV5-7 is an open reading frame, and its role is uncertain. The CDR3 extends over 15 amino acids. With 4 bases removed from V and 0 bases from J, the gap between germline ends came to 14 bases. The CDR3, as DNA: TGTGCCAGCAGCCCTCTTCTGCCTAACTCCTACGAGCAGTACTTC. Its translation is CASSPLLPNSYEQYF.

CDR3 DNA sequence: TGCAGCTCACTCCCGCTGGAGGGGGCTGGCACTGAAGCTTTCTTT. It translates to CSSLPLEGAGTEAFF. V is TRBV29-1 and J is TRBJ1-1; 7 bases are shared with TRBD1. Per germline, CDR1 SQVTM and CDR2 ANQGSEA. Trimming removed 8 bases from V and 4 bases from J; junction bases left unmatched: 16. This CDR3 region has 15 residues.

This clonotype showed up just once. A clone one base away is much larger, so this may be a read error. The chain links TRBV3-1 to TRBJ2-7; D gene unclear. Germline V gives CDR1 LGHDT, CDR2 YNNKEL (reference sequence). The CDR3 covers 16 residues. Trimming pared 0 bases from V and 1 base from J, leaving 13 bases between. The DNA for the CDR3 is TGTGCCAGCAGCCAAGATCAGCCCAAAAAGTCCTACGAGCAGTACTTC. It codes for CASSQDQPKKSYEQYF.

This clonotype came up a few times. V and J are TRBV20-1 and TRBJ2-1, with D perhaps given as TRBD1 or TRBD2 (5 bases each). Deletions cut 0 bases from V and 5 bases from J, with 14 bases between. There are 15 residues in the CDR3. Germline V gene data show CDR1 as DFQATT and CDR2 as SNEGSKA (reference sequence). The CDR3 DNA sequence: TGCAGTGCTAGAGATTCCTCGGGGCGAAACAATGAGCAGTTCTTC. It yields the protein CSARDSSGRNNEQFF.